These 18 T cell receptor beta chains were sequenced from one sample in a study of T cell repertoires in ileal Crohn's disease. Produced via immunoSEQ multiplex PCR; TCRdb's table is partial and in-frame only. The sample lists about 3,500 clones, roughly 90% occurring once. The sample taken for sequencing was ileal tissue. The source is an adult with Crohn's disease.

V gene TRBV2 combines with J gene TRBJ1-5; no reliable D call. V gave up 2 bases and J gave up 0 bases, with 11 bases separating them. The CDR3 is 16 residues long. Germline-derived CDR1 and CDR2 are SNHLY and FYNNEI. CDR3 DNA: TGTGCCAGCAGTGAAAATGCGGGAGATAGCAATCAGCCCCAGCATTTT. It yields the protein CASSENAGDSNQPQHF.

This rearrangement joins TRBV4-2 to TRBJ2-2, with D perhaps being TRBD1 or TRBD2 (7 bases each). V gave up 0 bases and J gave up 6 bases, with 14 bases separating them. Germline CDR1 LGHNA, CDR2 YNFKEQ. The CDR3 consists of 16 residues. CDR3 region: CASSQEPGGAPGELFF. CDR3 sequence (DNA): TGTGCCAGCAGCCAAGAGCCAGGGGGGGCCCCCGGGGAGCTGTTTTTT.

This clone was detected once. J is TRBJ2-5 and V is TRBV18; D uncertain. This CDR3 is 13 amino acids long. The germline gives CDR1 KGHSH, CDR2 LQKENI. Trimming pared 3 bases from V and 2 bases from J, leaving 7 bases between. The CDR3 reads CASSPFVQETQYF. The DNA of the CDR3 is TGTGCCAGCTCACCCTTCGTACAAGAGACCCAGTACTTC.

This rearrangement joins TRBV19 to TRBJ2-7, with 9 positions matching TRBD1. The V segment lost 6 bases and the J segment 2 bases; nucleotides outside the gene matches: 11. The CDR3 consists of 16 residues. Germline V gives CDR1 LNHDA, CDR2 SQIVND (reference sequence). The CDR3 loop reads CASSGETGQGTYEQYF. The CDR3 DNA follows: TGTGCCAGTAGCGGGGAAACGGGACAGGGTACCTACGAGCAGTACTTC.

This chain joins TRBV6-1 and TRBJ1-1, with TRBD1 identical over 9 bases. CDR3 length: 15 residues. Trimming cost V 4 bases and J 1 base; bases outside gene matches: 4. The germline V gene has CDR1 MNHNS and CDR2 SASEGT. The CDR3 DNA follows: TGTGCCAGCAGTGTACAGGGGGCCCGGAACACTGAAGCTTTCTTT. This gives the protein CASSVQGARNTEAFF.

The chain is built from TRBV10-3 and TRBJ2-5; 9 positions match TRBD1. The V segment lost 0 bases and the J segment 1 base; nucleotides outside the gene matches: 3. Looked up from germline, CDR1 is ENHRY and CDR2 is SYGVKD. CDR3 length equals 16 residues. The CDR3 spells CAISESGTGFQETQYF. The CDR3 coding sequence is TGTGCCATCAGTGAGTCGGGGACAGGGTTCCAAGAGACCCAGTACTTC.

The gene calls are TRBV5-1 and TRBJ2-1, with TRBD2 matching over 9 bases. The J segment lost 4 bases and the V segment lost 0 bases, leaving 2 bases of the junction unmatched. The CDR3 covers 15 residues. Germline V gene lookup returns CDR1 SGHRS and CDR2 YFSETQ. CDR3 coding DNA: TGCGCCAGCAGCTTGGTGCTAGCGGGGTACAATGAGCAGTTCTTC. This gives the protein CASSLVLAGYNEQFF.

With respect to this clone: The germline gene is not matched at one end of the junction; a read error may be the cause. The rearrangement links TRBV7-7 to TRBJ2-1; the match to TRBD2 covers 7 bases. The germline CDR1 and CDR2 sequences are SSHAT and FNYEAQ (reference sequence). The length of the CDR3 is 15 residues. The CDR3 DNA is TGTGCTAGCAGCTTAGTTGGCGGGAGCCACAATGAGCAGTTCTTC. Protein product: CASSLVGGSHNEQFF.

V and J are TRBV11-1 and TRBJ1-1, with D hard to call. V was trimmed by 8 bases and J by 6 bases, leaving 13 bases between them. From germline, CDR1 is SGHAT and CDR2 FQDESV (reference sequence). The CDR3 length is 12 residues. In DNA form, the CDR3 reads TGTGCCAGCCGACCCGGGTTCGCTGAAGCTTTCTTT. Amino acid sequence: CASRPGFAEAFF.

The chain recombines TRBV7-3 with TRBJ2-1; 9 bases line up with TRBD2. Trimming took 0 bases from V and 4 from J; bases not matched to a gene: 4. The germline V gene encodes CDR1 SGHTA and CDR2 FQGTGA. The CDR3 contains 16 residues. The CDR3 DNA is TGTGCCAGCAGCTTAACCCCCGCGGGGGGGTACAATGAGCAGTTCTTC. Translating gives CASSLTPAGGYNEQFF.

A remark on this clone: Other DNA sequences in the same sample also yield this CDR3. This chain joins TRBV5-1 and TRBJ1-1; D is perhaps TRBD1 (6 bases). CDR3 size: 14 residues. In germline, CDR1 is SGHRS, CDR2 YFSETQ. V was shortened by 0 bases and J by 3 bases, with 9 bases between the two germline ends. This CDR3 reads CASSLAGGYTEAFF. CDR3 in DNA: TGCGCCAGCAGCTTGGCTGGGGGCTACACTGAAGCTTTCTTT.

V is TRBV20-1 and J is TRBJ2-1; D is perhaps TRBD1 (5 bases). The CDR3 is made up of 10 amino acids. V was pared by 4 bases and J by 9 bases, with 7 bases between. CDR1 is DFQATT and CDR2 is SNEGSKA in the germline V gene (reference sequence). The CDR3 DNA sequence: TGCAGTGCTACTCAGGGTGAGCAGTTCTTC. Translating gives CSATQGEQFF.

This sequence joins TRBV27 and TRBJ2-1; weak D call: TRBD1 (6 bases). The CDR3 consists of 14 residues. The V end lost 3 bases, the J end lost 4 bases, and 10 bases lay between the germline ends. CDR1 is MNHEY, CDR2 SMNVEV, per germline (reference sequence). For the CDR3, the DNA is TGTGCCAGCAGTTTTGGACAGCTTTACAATGAGCAGTTCTTC. It specifies CASSFGQLYNEQFF.

This clone has a single count. This sequence joins TRBV28 and TRBJ1-2, with TRBD1 as a possible D gene (5 bases). V was trimmed by 2 bases and J by 6 bases, leaving 19 bases between them. This CDR3 comprises 16 residues. Germline loops: CDR1 MDHEN, CDR2 SYDVKM. The CDR3 spells CASSLQRGPHADGYTF. CDR3 DNA sequence: TGTGCCAGCAGTTTACAGAGGGGACCCCATGCAGATGGCTACACCTTC.

The chain recombines TRBV5-8 with TRBJ1-6; 7 bases are shared with TRBD1. Germline CDR1 and CDR2: SGHTS and YDEGEE. The CDR3 totals 17 residues. V lost 0 bases and J lost 7; bases outside the gene matches: 10. The CDR3 coding sequence is TGTGCCAGCAGCTTGGGTTTGCCGGGACAGTCAAATTCACCCCTCCACTTT. Translated: CASSLGLPGQSNSPLHF.

This clone appeared once. V and J are TRBV6-4 and TRBJ2-3; D ambiguous. Germline V lookup: CDR1 MRHNA, CDR2 SNTAGT. V was clipped by 3 bases and J by 0 bases, with 10 bases between them. The CDR3 consists of 15 residues. The CDR3 region is CASSDRAESTDTQYF. The CDR3 nucleotides are TGTGCCAGCAGTGATCGGGCGGAGAGCACAGATACGCAGTATTTT.

The V and J genes are TRBV29-1 and TRBJ2-3; 9 bases are shared with TRBD2. V gave up 3 bases and J gave up 0 bases; unmatched junction bases: 4. The CDR3 has 15 amino acids. Germline V CDR1 and CDR2: SQVTM, ANQGSEA. DNA of the CDR3: TGCAGCGTTGAGGTAGCGGGGGCTAGCACAGATACGCAGTATTTT. Encoded protein: CSVEVAGASTDTQYF.

The chain carries TRBV7-8 and TRBJ2-7; D might be TRBD2 (6 bases). Trimming removed 5 bases from V and 1 base from J, with 18 bases in between. The CDR3 is 16 residues long. Germline CDR1 and CDR2: SGHVS and FQNEAQ. CDR3 DNA: TGTGCCAGCAGCCTCCGTCCCGGGACTTCTTCCTACGAGCAGTACTTC. Translating gives CASSLRPGTSSYEQYF.